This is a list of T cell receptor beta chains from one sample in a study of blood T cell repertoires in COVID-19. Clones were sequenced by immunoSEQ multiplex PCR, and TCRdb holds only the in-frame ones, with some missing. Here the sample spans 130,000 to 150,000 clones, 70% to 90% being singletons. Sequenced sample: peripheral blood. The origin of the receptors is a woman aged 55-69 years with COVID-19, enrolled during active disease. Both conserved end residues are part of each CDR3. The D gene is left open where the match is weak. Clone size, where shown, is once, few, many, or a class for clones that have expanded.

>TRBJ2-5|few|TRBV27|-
CASSLYSGTSQETQYF
TGTGCCAGCAGTTTATACTCCGGGACTTCCCAAGAGACCCAGTACTTC
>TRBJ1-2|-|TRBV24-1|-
CATSDPAGGHGLYGYTF
TGTGCCACCAGTGACCCGGCGGGGGGACACGGACTGTATGGCTACACCTTC
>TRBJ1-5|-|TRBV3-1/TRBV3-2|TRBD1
CASSQGMRQGYQPQHF
TGTGCCAGCAGCCAAGGGATGCGACAGGGTTATCAGCCCCAGCATTTT
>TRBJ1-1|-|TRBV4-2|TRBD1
CASSQATGRFDTEAFF
TGTGCCAGCAGCCAAGCGACAGGGAGGTTCGACACTGAAGCTTTCTTT
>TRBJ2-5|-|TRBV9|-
CASSTGLDTIETQYF
TGTGCCAGCAGCACGGGACTTGATACAATAGAGACCCAGTACTTC
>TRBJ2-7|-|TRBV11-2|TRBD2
CASSPGLASYEQYF
TGTGCCAGCAGCCCCGGACTAGCTTCCTACGAGCAGTACTTC
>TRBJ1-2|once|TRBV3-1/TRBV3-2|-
CASSQEWVGSGGYTF
TGTGCCAGCAGCCAAGAATGGGTAGGGAGCGGTGGCTACACCTTC
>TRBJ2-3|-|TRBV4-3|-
CASSQEVYTDTQYF
TGCGCCAGCAGCCAAGAGGTCTACACAGATACGCAGTATTTT
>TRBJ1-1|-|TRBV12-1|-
CASSFRPKGALDQAFF
TGTGCCAGCAGCTTCCGTCCAAAGGGGGCCCTAGACCAAGCTTTCTTT
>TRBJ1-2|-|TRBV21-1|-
CASSKRGWEGYTF
TGTGCCAGCAGCAAAAGGGGGTGGGAGGGCTACACCTTC
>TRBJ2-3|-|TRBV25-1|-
CASSDAGSSTDTQYF
TGTGCCAGCAGTGATGCAGGATCGAGCACAGATACGCAGTATTTT
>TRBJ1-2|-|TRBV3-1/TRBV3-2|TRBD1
CASSQVPTGSNYGYTF
TGTGCCAGCAGCCAAGTCCCGACAGGGTCAAACTATGGCTACACCTTC
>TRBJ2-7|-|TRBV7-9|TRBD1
CASSLRAGTGGIYEQYF
TGTGCCAGCAGCTTGAGAGCCGGGACAGGGGGGATCTACGAGCAGTACTTC
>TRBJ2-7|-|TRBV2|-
CASRLLAEQYF
TGTGCCAGCAGATTACTAGCCGAGCAGTACTTC
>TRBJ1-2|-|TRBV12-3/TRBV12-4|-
CASSWGLGYGYTF
TGTGCCAGCAGCTGGGGGCTAGGCTATGGCTACACCTTC
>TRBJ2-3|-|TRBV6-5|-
CASGRGGPTDTQYF
TGTGCCAGCGGGAGGGGGGGGCCCACAGATACGCAGTATTTT
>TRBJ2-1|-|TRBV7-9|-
CASSWDWSNEQFF
TGTGCCAGCAGTTGGGACTGGTCGAATGAGCAGTTCTTC
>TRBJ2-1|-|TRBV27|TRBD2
CASSFAVAGGPLGSYNEQFF
TGTGCCAGCAGTTTCGCGGTAGCGGGGGGGCCCTTAGGCTCCTACAATGAGCAGTTCTTC
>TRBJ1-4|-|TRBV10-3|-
CAISDPGSTNEKLFF
TGTGCCATCAGTGACCCCGGTTCAACTAATGAAAAACTGTTTTTT
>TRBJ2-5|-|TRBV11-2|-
CASSKAGGPLSETQYF
TGTGCCAGCAGCAAAGCCGGGGGGCCCTTAAGTGAGACCCAGTACTTC
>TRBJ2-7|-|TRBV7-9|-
CASRGLTTIEQYF
TGTGCCAGCAGGGGACTGACTACTATCGAGCAGTACTTC
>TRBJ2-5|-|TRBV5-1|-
CASSVNTKETQYF
TGCGCCAGCAGCGTAAACACTAAAGAGACCCAGTACTTC
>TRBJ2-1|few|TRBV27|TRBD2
CASSPTSGDHYNEQFF
TGTGCCAGCAGTCCCACTAGCGGGGATCATTACAATGAGCAGTTCTTC
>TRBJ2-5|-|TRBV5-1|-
CASSLDSVVGQETQYF
TGCGCCAGCAGCTTAGACAGTGTTGTAGGTCAAGAGACCCAGTACTTC
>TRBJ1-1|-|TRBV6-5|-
CASSSLARRHTEAFF
TGTGCCAGCAGTTCACTCGCCAGGAGGCACACTGAAGCTTTCTTT
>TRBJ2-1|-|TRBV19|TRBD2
CASTLLAGGRNEQFF
TGTGCCAGTACCCTACTAGCGGGGGGACGGAATGAGCAGTTCTTC